This T cell receptor (beta chain) was identified in a study of cytomegalovirus exposure and HLA in healthy donors. This PCR relied on a set of 60 Vbeta primers and 13 Jbeta primers. Produced via immunoSEQ multiplex PCR; TCRdb's table is partial and in-frame only. The sample lists about 130,000 clones, roughly 80% occurring once. The germline V and J ends were trimmed by 8 bases and 3 bases, with 16 bases remaining between them. Germline values: CDR1 SEHNR, CDR2 FQNEAQ (reference sequence). The CDR3 totals 14 residues. What was sequenced was PBMCs. This TCR came from a boy aged 5-17 years in good health and CMV-seronegative. This chain connects TRBV7-9 to TRBJ1-2; maybe TRBD1 (6 bases). CDR3 loop: CASVTGGAYYGYTF. The DNA of the CDR3 is TGTGCCAGCGTAACGGGGGGCGCTTACTATGGCTACACCTTC.